This TCR beta chain was documented in a study of shared clonotypes between healthy human individuals. V was pared by 5 bases and J by 3 bases, with 23 bases between. CDR3 size: 19 residues. CDR1 and CDR2 (germline): MDHEN, SYDVKM. Libraries were prepared by immunoSEQ multiplex PCR; TCRdb keeps only in-frame clonotypes and omits some of them. The sample records 500,000 or so clones, about 96% being singletons. The receptor was isolated from a woman in her thirties in good health. The V and J genes are TRBV28 and TRBJ2-6; D is uncertain. The sequenced sample was naive CD4+ T cells sorted from blood. The subset is: CD45RA+ positively selected. In nucleotides, the CDR3 is TGTGCCAGCAGTCCAGGCGGTTCACAACTCCCGGGTGGGGCCAACGTCCTGACTTTC. Amino acid sequence: CASSPGGSQLPGGANVLTF.